This is a list of T cell receptor beta chains from one sample in a study of cytomegalovirus exposure and HLA in healthy donors. This table comes from immunoSEQ multiplex PCR, and its TCRdb copy is limited to in-frame clones, with some not included. Here the sample spans some 130,000 clones, around 63% being singletons. What was sequenced was PBMCs. Every receptor here comes from a human donor in good health. The CDR3 runs from the conserved cysteine through the conserved F or W. Each record gives: clone size, V gene, J gene, D gene, CDR3 length, CDR3 protein, CDR3 DNA. The D gene is left open where the match is weak. Only part of the rows carry a size: once, few, many, or a class if the clone is expanded.

>.|TRBV11-2|TRBJ2-3|TRBD2|19
CASSLDLVTSGRGSDTQYF
TGTGCCAGCAGCTTAGATCTCGTGACTAGCGGGAGGGGTTCGGATACGCAGTATTTT
>.|TRBV6-1|TRBJ2-6|TRBD1|17
CASSGGTGYPGANVLTF
TGTGCCAGCAGTGGCGGGACAGGGTATCCTGGGGCCAACGTCCTGACTTTC
>.|TRBV5-4|TRBJ2-7|.|13
CASSQTPNYEQYF
TGTGCCAGCAGCCAGACTCCAAACTACGAGCAGTACTTC
>.|TRBV2|TRBJ2-2|.|16
CASSDRGAGRTGELFF
TGTGCCAGCAGTGATAGAGGAGCGGGCCGCACCGGGGAGCTGTTTTTT
>.|TRBV7-2|TRBJ1-2|.|13
CASSPQDAGGYTF
TGTGCCAGCAGCCCCCAGGACGCGGGGGGCTACACCTTC
>.|TRBV6-1|TRBJ2-7|.|15
CASSRTVFGTYEQYF
TGTGCCAGCAGTCGGACAGTCTTTGGAACCTACGAGCAGTACTTC
>.|TRBV20-1|TRBJ1-1|.|10
CSALLTEAFF
TGCAGTGCCCTTCTCACTGAAGCTTTCTTT
>.|TRBV5-1|TRBJ2-5|.|16
CASSSMGRGRKETQYF
TGCGCCAGCAGCTCCATGGGCCGAGGGCGGAAAGAGACCCAGTACTTC
>.|TRBV6-5|TRBJ1-1|.|12
CASGRGIAEAFF
TGTGCCAGCGGAAGGGGAATCGCTGAAGCTTTCTTT
>.|TRBV7-8|TRBJ1-4|.|17
CASSHLRRTAKNEKLFF
TGTGCCAGCAGCCACCTGCGCAGGACAGCTAAGAATGAAAAACTGTTTTTT
>few|TRBV7-2|TRBJ2-1|TRBD2|15
CASSFRTSLGDEQFF
TGTGCCAGCAGCTTCAGGACTAGCCTTGGGGATGAGCAGTTCTTC
>.|TRBV10-3|TRBJ2-1|TRBD2|16
CAISGRGLASETGQFF
TGTGCCATCAGCGGAAGGGGACTAGCCTCCGAAACTGGGCAGTTCTTC
>few|TRBV6-6|TRBJ2-7|TRBD1|15
CASSAPGQGTYEQYF
TGTGCCAGCAGTGCCCCGGGACAGGGAACCTACGAGCAGTACTTC
>.|TRBV2|TRBJ1-1|.|12
CASRSFSAQAFF
TGTGCCAGCAGGTCATTTAGCGCTCAGGCTTTCTTT
>.|TRBV6-1|TRBJ1-2|TRBD1|14
CASSEQTGIDGYTF
TGTGCCAGCAGTGAACAGACAGGGATCGATGGCTACACCTTC
>.|TRBV6-5|TRBJ2-7|.|12
CASRAGSYEQYF
TGTGCCAGCAGGGCAGGGTCCTACGAGCAGTACTTC
>.|TRBV6-1|TRBJ1-2|.|15
CASSEDSSLYYGYTF
TGTGCCAGCAGTGAAGATTCCTCCTTGTACTATGGCTACACCTTC
>.|TRBV5-1|TRBJ2-1|.|17
CASSLVFGGESYNEQFF
TGCGCCAGCAGCTTGGTATTCGGGGGAGAGTCCTACAATGAGCAGTTCTTC
>.|TRBV18|TRBJ2-3|TRBD2|14
CASSGTSVSDTQYF
TGTGCCAGCTCGGGGACTAGTGTGTCAGATACGCAGTATTTT
>.|TRBV6-4|TRBJ1-5|TRBD1|16
CASSWTGGPRSQPQHF
TGTGCCAGCAGTTGGACAGGGGGCCCAAGATCTCAGCCCCAGCATTTT
>once|TRBV9|TRBJ2-7|TRBD2|15
CASSVAREDSYEQYF
TGTGCCAGCAGCGTCGCACGGGAGGACTCCTACGAGCAGTACTTC
>.|TRBV19|TRBJ2-5|TRBD1|15
CASSMGQGYQETQYF
TGTGCCAGTAGTATGGGACAGGGGTACCAAGAGACCCAGTACTTC
>.|TRBV11-3|TRBJ2-7|TRBD1|17
CASSQGQGGPYSYEQYF
TGTGCCAGCAGCCAGGGACAGGGGGGACCGTACAGCTACGAGCAGTACTTC
>.|TRBV9|TRBJ2-2|TRBD1|15
CASSSRDRGGGELFF
TGTGCCAGCAGCTCCCGGGACAGGGGTGGCGGGGAGCTGTTTTTT
>few|TRBV4-1|TRBJ2-2|TRBD1|13
CASRPTGVGELFF
TGCGCCAGCAGACCCACAGGGGTCGGGGAGCTGTTTTTT
>.|TRBV18|TRBJ1-1|.|13
CATLQGANTEAFF
TGTGCCACCCTTCAAGGGGCAAACACTGAAGCTTTCTTT
>.|TRBV9|TRBJ1-5|TRBD1|15
CASSVGQGGNQPQHF
TGTGCCAGCAGCGTAGGCCAGGGGGGCAATCAGCCCCAGCATTTT
>.|TRBV5-1|TRBJ2-7|TRBD2|20
CASSLAGGIAAKGSDYEQYF
TGCGCCAGCAGCTTGGCGGGGGGAATAGCGGCCAAAGGATCCGACTACGAGCAGTACTTC
>.|TRBV10-3|TRBJ2-5|TRBD1|18
CAISETTLTGGSGETQYF
TGTGCCATCAGTGAGACAACCCTGACAGGGGGTTCAGGAGAGACCCAGTACTTC
>.|TRBV5-1|TRBJ2-5|TRBD1|15
CASSLSGQGAETQYF
TGCGCCAGCAGCTTGAGTGGACAGGGGGCGGAGACCCAGTACTTC
>.|TRBV5-4|TRBJ2-3|TRBD1|14
CASSTGGRTDTQYF
TGTGCCAGCAGTACAGGGGGAAGAACAGATACGCAGTATTTT
>.|TRBV11-3|TRBJ2-1|TRBD1|14
CASSPRTGRNEQFF
TGTGCCAGCAGCCCACGGACAGGGCGGAATGAGCAGTTCTTC
>.|TRBV7-3|TRBJ2-3|.|14
CASSPTRSPDTQYF
TGTGCCAGCAGCCCCACCCGGAGTCCAGATACGCAGTATTTT
>.|TRBV9|TRBJ2-3|TRBD2|17
CASSVRLADGGGDTQYF
TGTGCCAGCAGCGTCCGTCTAGCGGACGGGGGGGGAGATACGCAGTATTTT
>.|TRBV7-7|TRBJ2-5|.|12
CASSSGFETQYF
TGTGCCAGCAGCTCGGGGTTCGAGACCCAGTACTTC
>.|TRBV6-4|TRBJ2-5|TRBD2|14
CASSPSGEQETQYF
TGTGCCAGCAGCCCGAGCGGGGAACAAGAGACCCAGTACTTC
>.|TRBV7-8|TRBJ1-5|TRBD1|17
CASAGTGGPNSNQPQHF
TGTGCCAGCGCCGGGACAGGGGGCCCTAATAGCAATCAGCCCCAGCATTTT
>.|TRBV19|TRBJ2-3|TRBD1|17
CASSMEDREEDTDTQYF
TGTGCCAGTAGTATGGAGGACAGGGAAGAGGACACAGATACGCAGTATTTT
>.|TRBV4-1|TRBJ2-3|TRBD2|17
CASSQVGAGGPTDTQYF
TGCGCCAGCAGCCAAGTTGGCGCGGGAGGCCCCACAGATACGCAGTATTTT
>.|TRBV9|TRBJ2-3|.|14
CASSDQSGSDTQYF
TGTGCCAGCAGCGATCAGAGCGGGTCAGATACGCAGTATTTT
>.|TRBV15|TRBJ1-4|TRBD1|14
CATSSRQGDEKLFF
TGTGCCACCAGCAGCAGACAGGGGGATGAAAAACTGTTTTTT
>.|TRBV9|TRBJ2-1|TRBD2|16
CASSTLAGGPYNEQFF
TGTGCCAGCAGCACACTAGCGGGAGGGCCATACAATGAGCAGTTCTTC
>.|TRBV5-6|TRBJ2-7|.|14
CASSLGFQGYEQYF
TGTGCCAGCAGCTTGGGGTTCCAGGGCTACGAGCAGTACTTC
>.|TRBV5-4|TRBJ1-1|.|14
CAGSLAGRSTEAFF
TGTGCCGGCAGCTTGGCAGGGCGTAGCACTGAAGCTTTCTTT
>.|TRBV6-9|TRBJ2-1|.|18
CASKLWLACFSSYNEQFF
TGTGCCAGCAAATTGTGGCTAGCCTGCTTCAGCTCCTACAATGAGCAGTTCTTC
>.|TRBV5-1|TRBJ2-1|.|15
CASSPTQGSYNEQFF
TGCGCCAGCAGCCCAACCCAGGGTTCCTACAATGAGCAGTTCTTC
>.|TRBV4-1|TRBJ1-5|.|14
CASSSDTFNQPQHF
TGCGCCAGCAGCTCGGACACTTTCAATCAGCCCCAGCATTTT
>.|TRBV29-1|TRBJ2-7|TRBD1|12
CSVVGQASEQYF
TGCAGCGTTGTGGGACAGGCCTCGGAGCAGTACTTC